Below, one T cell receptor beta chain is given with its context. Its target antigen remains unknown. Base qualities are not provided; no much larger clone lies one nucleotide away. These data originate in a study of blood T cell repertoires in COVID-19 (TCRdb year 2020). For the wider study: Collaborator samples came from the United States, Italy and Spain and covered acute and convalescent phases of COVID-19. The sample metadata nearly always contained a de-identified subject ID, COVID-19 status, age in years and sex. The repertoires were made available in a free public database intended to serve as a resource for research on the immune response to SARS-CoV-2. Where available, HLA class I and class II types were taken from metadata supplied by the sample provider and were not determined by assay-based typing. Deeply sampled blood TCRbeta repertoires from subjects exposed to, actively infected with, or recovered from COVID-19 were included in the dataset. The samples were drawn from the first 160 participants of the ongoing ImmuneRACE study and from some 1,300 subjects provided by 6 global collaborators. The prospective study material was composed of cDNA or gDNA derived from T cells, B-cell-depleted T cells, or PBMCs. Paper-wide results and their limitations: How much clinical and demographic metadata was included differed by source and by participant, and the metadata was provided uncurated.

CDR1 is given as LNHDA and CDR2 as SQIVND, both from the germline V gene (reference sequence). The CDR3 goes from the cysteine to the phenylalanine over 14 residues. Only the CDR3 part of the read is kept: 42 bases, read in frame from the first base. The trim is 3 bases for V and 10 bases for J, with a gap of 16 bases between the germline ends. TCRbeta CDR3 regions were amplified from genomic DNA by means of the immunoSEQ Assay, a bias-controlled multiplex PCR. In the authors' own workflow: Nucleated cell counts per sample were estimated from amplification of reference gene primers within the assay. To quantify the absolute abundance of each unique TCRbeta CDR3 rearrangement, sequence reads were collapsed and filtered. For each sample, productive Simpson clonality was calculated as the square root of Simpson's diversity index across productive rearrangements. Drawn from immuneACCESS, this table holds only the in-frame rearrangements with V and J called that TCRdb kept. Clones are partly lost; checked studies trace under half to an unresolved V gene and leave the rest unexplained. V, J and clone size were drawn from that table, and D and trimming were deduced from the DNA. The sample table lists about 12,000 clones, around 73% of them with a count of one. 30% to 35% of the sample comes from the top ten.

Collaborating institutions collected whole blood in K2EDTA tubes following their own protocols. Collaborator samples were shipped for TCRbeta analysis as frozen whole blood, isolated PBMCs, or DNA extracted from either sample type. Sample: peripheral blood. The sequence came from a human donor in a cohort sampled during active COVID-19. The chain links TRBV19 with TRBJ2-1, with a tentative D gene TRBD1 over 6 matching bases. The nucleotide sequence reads TGTGCCAGTAGTATTGGTAGGGGGTGGTTCGAGCAGTTCTTC. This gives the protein CASSIGRGWFEQFF. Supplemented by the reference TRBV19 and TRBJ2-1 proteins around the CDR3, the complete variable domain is DGGITQSPKYLFRKEGQNVTLSCEQNLNHDAMYWYRQDPGQGLRLIYYSQIVNDFQKGDIAEGYSVSREKKESFPLTVTSAQKNPTAFYLCASSIGRGWFEQFFGPGTRLTVL.